This T cell receptor (beta chain) was recovered during a study of radiotherapy plus CTLA-4 blockade in lung cancer. Libraries were prepared by immunoSEQ multiplex PCR; TCRdb keeps only in-frame clonotypes and omits some of them. The repertoire holds tens of thousands of clones, 65% to 85% seen once, with more than 3.5% in the top ten. CDR1 and CDR2 from the germline V gene are MDHEN and SYDVKM. Trimming pared 7 bases from V and 10 bases from J, leaving 13 bases between. There are 11 residues in the CDR3. The receptor was isolated from a human donor with non-small cell lung cancer who had stable disease on radiotherapy plus ipilimumab. The chain has TRBV28 and TRBJ1-1; D may be TRBD1 (5 bases). The material was peripheral blood, obtained from a patient treated with radiotherapy plus ipilimumab. The CDR3, as DNA: TGTGCCAGCAAGTCTACAGGCTTAGCTTTCTTT. Translated, it gives CASKSTGLAFF.